This TCR beta chain derives from a study of T cells expressing NK-cell markers. This CDR3 comprises 12 residues. Using the 5' RACE reads, TCRdb records one entry per CDR3 protein without DNA. The table counts about 400,000 distinct CDR3 sequences; about 11% lies in the top ten. The source material was blood T cells: a sorted CD56 or NKG2C T cell subset, CD4+ or CD8+ T cells, or bulk PBMC T cells (not recorded which). The TCR originated in a woman aged 50 to 65 in good health. The chain has TRBV12-3 or TRBV12-4 and TRBJ1-1. CDR3 in amino acids: CASSLQGGEAFF.